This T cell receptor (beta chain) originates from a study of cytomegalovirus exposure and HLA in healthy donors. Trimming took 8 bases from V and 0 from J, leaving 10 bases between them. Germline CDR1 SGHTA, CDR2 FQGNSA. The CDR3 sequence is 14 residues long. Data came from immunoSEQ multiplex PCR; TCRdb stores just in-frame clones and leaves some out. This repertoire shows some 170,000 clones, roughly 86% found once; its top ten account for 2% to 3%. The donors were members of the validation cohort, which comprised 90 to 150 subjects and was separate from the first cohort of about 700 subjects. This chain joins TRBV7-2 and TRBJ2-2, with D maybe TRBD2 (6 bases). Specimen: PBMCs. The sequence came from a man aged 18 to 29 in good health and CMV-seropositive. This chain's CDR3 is CASGAGPNTGELFF. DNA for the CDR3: TGTGCCAGCGGGGCGGGGCCGAACACCGGGGAGCTGTTTTTT. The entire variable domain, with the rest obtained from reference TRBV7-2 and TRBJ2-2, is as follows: GAGVSQSPSNKVTEKGKDVELRCDPISGHTALYWYRQSLGQGLEFLIYFQGNSAPDKSGLPSDRFSAERTGGSVSTLTIQRTQQEDSAVYLCASGAGPNTGELFFGEGSRLTVL.